The rows below give T cell receptor beta chains drawn from one sample of a study of T cell clusters in autoimmune cytopenias. One entry per CDR3 protein, without DNA, is what TCRdb gives after re-calling the multiplex PCR reads. Its table records under 9,000 distinct CDR3 sequences. The sample also formed part of further work on T cell repertoires in aging, cancer and after chemotherapy.

The sequenced sample was peripheral blood. The source of these receptors is a human donor in good health. Both conserved end residues are part of each CDR3. Expanded clones get a size class; other rows say once, few or many, or leave the size out.

J,size,V,CDR3
TRBJ2-7,NA,TRBV5-6,CASSLGQGAYEQYF
TRBJ2-3,NA,TRBV27,CASSLSRNTDTQYF
TRBJ2-3,large,TRBV29-1,CSVSPHSGGDTQYF
TRBJ2-3,NA,TRBV7-2,CASSSGDRGTDTQYF
TRBJ2-7,NA,TRBV13,CASSLWGTGSYEQYF
TRBJ2-1,medium-sized,TRBV15,CATSRDGGGFRRSPNEQFF
TRBJ1-4,NA,TRBV19,CASSPLLELGEKLFF
TRBJ1-2,NA,TRBV19,CASRPRIRDRPYGYTF
TRBJ2-5,NA,TRBV5-1,CASSPGTGGQETQYF
TRBJ2-7,NA,TRBV5-6,CASSLSGNLREQYF
TRBJ1-3,medium-sized,TRBV29-1,CSVVDPSSITSGNTIYF
TRBJ2-1,NA,TRBV5-4,CASSHPTSGRRNEQFF
TRBJ2-7,medium-sized,TRBV29-1,CSVLGTGVNYEQYF
TRBJ1-5,medium-sized,TRBV29-1,CSVDGRVLNQPQHF
TRBJ1-1,NA,TRBV29-1,CSVIRGNTEAFF
TRBJ2-5,NA,TRBV5-6,CASSLRKTGVVVETQYF
TRBJ2-3,NA,TRBV12-3/TRBV12-4,CASSSTPGTSGGSTDTQYF
TRBJ1-1,NA,TRBV19,CASSQGQGNTEAFF
TRBJ2-5,NA,TRBV30,CAWGQGRETQYF
TRBJ2-1,NA,TRBV20-1,CSATGLAGGEQFF
TRBJ2-1,NA,TRBV30,CACSPYRASGRWAEQFF
TRBJ2-1,medium-sized,TRBV6-5,CASRKTVNSYNEQFF
TRBJ2-7,medium-sized,TRBV19,CASSIALAGDVDSSYEQYF
TRBJ1-3,NA,TRBV19,CASSIDRWSSGNTIYF
TRBJ2-3,medium-sized,TRBV6-1,CASSRGPSTDTQYF
TRBJ2-3,NA,TRBV12-3/TRBV12-4,CASSFANTDTQYF
TRBJ2-7,NA,TRBV6-1,CASAFSGSEQYF
TRBJ2-3,NA,TRBV6-5,CASRRSGPITDTQYF
TRBJ1-1,NA,TRBV19,CASNPWDRAGTEAFF
TRBJ2-5,medium-sized,TRBV6-5,CASSSTASAIQYF
TRBJ1-1,NA,TRBV19,CASSIGGRNTEAFF
TRBJ2-3,NA,TRBV6-5,CASSYLVPDTQYF
TRBJ2-7,medium-sized,TRBV6-5,CASRQFSGSVYEQYF
TRBJ1-2,NA,TRBV12-3/TRBV12-4,CASSHRRLGGYTF
TRBJ2-1,NA,TRBV27,CASSPRGGSYNEQFF
TRBJ1-2,NA,TRBV27,CASSFVTGGYGYTF
TRBJ1-2,medium-sized,TRBV19,CASRDRVNYGYTF
TRBJ2-1,NA,TRBV11-1,CASSLANTGRGGNSYNEQFF
TRBJ2-2,medium-sized,TRBV19,CASTRQGAANTGELFF
TRBJ2-5,medium-sized,TRBV5-5,CASSLRLAGGQETQYF
TRBJ2-7,NA,TRBV5-5,CASTSRPGPGGEQYF
TRBJ2-4,NA,TRBV18,CASSPPSGGKNIQYF
TRBJ2-7,NA,TRBV15,CATSRDRREASYEQYF
TRBJ2-2,medium-sized,TRBV6-1,CASSERETGELFF
TRBJ2-3,NA,TRBV6-4,CASSERSTDTQYF
TRBJ2-1,NA,TRBV19,CASSITDYSSPSSYNEQFF